These T cell receptor beta chains were read from a single sample in a study of siplizumab effects on memory and regulatory T cells. The method was immunoSEQ multiplex PCR; TCRdb's version includes in-frame clones alone and lacks a portion of them. The sample holds 55,000 to 80,000 clones, roughly 78% seen once. The specimen was memory CD4+ T cells sorted from blood. The receptors originated from a human donor in good health. Each CDR3 is given with its conserved first and last residue. D genes are given only for firm matches. The size of a clone is reported for some rows only, either as once, few or many, or as a class for expanded clones.

d_call clone_size j_call v_call cdr3_nt cdr3_aa
. . TRBJ2-1 TRBV4-3 TGCGCCAGCAGCCAAGATCTGGGGGCTGAGCAGTTCTTC CASSQDLGAEQFF
. . TRBJ2-3 TRBV6-4 TGTGCCAGCAGTGACTCAAACAAAGCGGGCCGATCCCCCACAGATACGCAGTATTTT CASSDSNKAGRSPTDTQYF
. few TRBJ1-4 TRBV18 TGTGCCAGCTCACCGGTGGGTACTAATGAAAAACTGTTTTTT CASSPVGTNEKLFF
. . TRBJ1-6 TRBV5-4 TGTGCCAGCAGCTCGGGGCGGGAGAGGTCCTATAATTCACCCCTCCACTTT CASSSGRERSYNSPLHF
TRBD1 few TRBJ1-5 TRBV12-5 TGTGCTAGTGGTCCCAGGGGGGGGACTGGCAATCAGCCCCAGCATTTT CASGPRGGTGNQPQHF
TRBD2 once TRBJ2-5 TRBV5-4 TGTGCCAGCAGCTTGCCTAGCGGGGGTGCGGAGACCCAGTACTTC CASSLPSGGAETQYF
. . TRBJ1-2 TRBV2 TGTGCCAGCTACCCGGGAACCTATGGCTACACCTTC CASYPGTYGYTF
. . TRBJ2-1 TRBV7-7 TGTGCCAGCAGCTTTGGGGCCAGGGATGAGCAGTTCTTC CASSFGARDEQFF
TRBD1 . TRBJ2-5 TRBV6-1 TGTGCCAGCAGTGAACCGGGCGGGACAGGGTTCCAAGAGACCCAGTACTTC CASSEPGGTGFQETQYF
. few TRBJ1-5 TRBV28 TGTGCCAGCAGTTATCAGCCCCAGCATTTT CASSYQPQHF
. . TRBJ2-5 TRBV25-1 TGTGCCAGCGGCCGAGGGGGAGAGACCCAGTACTTC CASGRGGETQYF
. . TRBJ1-3 TRBV9 TGTGCCAGCAGCGTAGATGGGCTCTCTGGAAACACCATATATTTT CASSVDGLSGNTIYF
TRBD2 once TRBJ2-7 TRBV9 TGTGCCAGCAGCCCAGGTGGCGGGGGGGCCTACGAGCAGTACTTC CASSPGGGGAYEQYF
. . TRBJ1-6 TRBV18 TGTGCCAGCGCTTCCTCATCGGATAATTCACCCCTCCACTTT CASASSSDNSPLHF
. once TRBJ1-3 TRBV5-1 TGCGCCAGCAGCTTGGACGGCAGCTCTGGAAACACCATATATTTT CASSLDGSSGNTIYF
. . TRBJ2-7 TRBV7-2 TGTGCCAGCAGCTTAGGGCGGGCTGGCTACGAGCAGTACTTC CASSLGRAGYEQYF
. few TRBJ2-2 TRBV5-5 TGTGCCAGCAGCCCTCTGACAGGCTCCGTGAACACCGGGGAGCTGTTTTTT CASSPLTGSVNTGELFF
. . TRBJ2-2 TRBV27 TGTGCCAGCAGTACAACCAGAAACACCGGGGAGCTGTTTTTT CASSTTRNTGELFF
TRBD2 . TRBJ2-5 TRBV11-2 TGTGCCAGCAGCGGCCGACTAGCGGCCCGGGGAGAGACCCAGTACTTC CASSGRLAARGETQYF
. . TRBJ2-2 TRBV19 TGTGCCAGTAGTATCTTCCAGGGGCGCATCGATACCGGGGAGCTGTTTTTT CASSIFQGRIDTGELFF
TRBD1 few TRBJ2-7 TRBV28 TGTGCCAGCAGTACCCACCGGACAGGCCCTCTCGAGCAGTACTTC CASSTHRTGPLEQYF
. . TRBJ1-3 TRBV9 TGTGCCAGCAGCGGGTACAGGGAGGGAAACACCATATATTTT CASSGYREGNTIYF
. . TRBJ1-5 TRBV2 TGTGCCAGCCTGTTGGGTGAGGGCAACCAGCCCCAGCATTTT CASLLGEGNQPQHF
. . TRBJ1-1 TRBV19 TGTGCCAGTAGTAGGGACGGACAGAACACTGAAGCTTTCTTT CASSRDGQNTEAFF
. . TRBJ1-2 TRBV19 TGTGCCAGTAGTACCAATAACTATGGCTACACCTTC CASSTNNYGYTF
TRBD1 . TRBJ1-6 TRBV25-1 TGTGCCAGCAGTGAGTCGACAGGGGTTAATTCACCCCTCCACTTT CASSESTGVNSPLHF
. . TRBJ2-3 TRBV11-2 TGTGCCAGCAGCTTCCGGAGGGGTCGGGATACGCAGTATTTT CASSFRRGRDTQYF
. . TRBJ2-6 TRBV7-2 TGTGCCAGCAGCTTAAATTACAGGAGCTCTGGGGCCAACGTCCTGACTTTC CASSLNYRSSGANVLTF
. . TRBJ1-5 TRBV7-2 TGTGCCAGCAGCCCGAGCGGGGATCAGCCCCAGCATTTT CASSPSGDQPQHF
. . TRBJ1-5 TRBV25-1 TGTGCCAGCAGTCCAGGGCCCAATCAGCCCCAGCATTTT CASSPGPNQPQHF
TRBD2 . TRBJ2-5 TRBV7-3 TGTGCCAGCAGCTTAAACCCACCCTCCCTTCTAGCGGGCCAAGAGACCCAGTACTTC CASSLNPPSLLAGQETQYF
. . TRBJ1-1 TRBV5-4 TGTGCCAGCAGCTTGAGGGCAGGGTCGGCCACTGAAGCTTTCTTT CASSLRAGSATEAFF
. . TRBJ2-7 TRBV7-2 TGTGCCAGCAGCTTCATGGGCGGCTCCTACGAGCAGTACTTC CASSFMGGSYEQYF
. . TRBJ1-6 TRBV5-1 TGCGCCAGCAGCTTCACATACCCGGGGGAGGGTTCACCCCTCCACTTT CASSFTYPGEGSPLHF
. few TRBJ1-1 TRBV18 TGTGCCAGCTCACCCGGCCAGGGTACCGGTGAAGCTTTCTTT CASSPGQGTGEAFF
TRBD1 . TRBJ2-7 TRBV2 TGTGCCAGCGTTCAGGGGGCAGGGAGCTACGAGCAGTACTTC CASVQGAGSYEQYF
TRBD1 . TRBJ1-2 TRBV29-1 TGCAGCGTCGATGAAAGGGCAGGGGGCGGCTACACCTTC CSVDERAGGGYTF
TRBD2 few TRBJ2-3 TRBV4-3 TGCGCCAGCAGCCTCGGGACTAGCGATACGCAGTATTTT CASSLGTSDTQYF
TRBD1 . TRBJ1-1 TRBV10-3 TGTGCCACCCGGGACAGGGCCTCTGAAGCTTTCTTT CATRDRASEAFF
. . TRBJ1-2 TRBV25-1 TGTGCCAGCAGTGAACAAATGGCCCGGGGTGGCTACACCTTC CASSEQMARGGYTF
. . TRBJ2-7 TRBV28 TGTGCCAGCAGACCGCAGGGAACCGAACAGTACTTC CASRPQGTEQYF
. . TRBJ1-3 TRBV5-4 TGTGCCAGCAGCTTGGGTCAGGGAAACACCATATATTTT CASSLGQGNTIYF
. . TRBJ2-3 TRBV5-6 TGTGCCAGCAGCTCAACTAGAGTAGCAGATACGCAGTATTTT CASSSTRVADTQYF
TRBD2 . TRBJ2-3 TRBV5-1 TGCGCCAGCATGCTAGCGGGGGACCCGTTCACAGATACGCAGTATTTT CASMLAGDPFTDTQYF
. . TRBJ2-7 TRBV20-1 TGCAGTGCTAGATTGAAGACCGAGCAGTACTTC CSARLKTEQYF
. . TRBJ2-1 TRBV18 TGTGCCAGCTCACCACCGCAGGGGCTATTGGGACTGGGGAGTGAGCAGTTCTTC CASSPPQGLLGLGSEQFF
TRBD2 . TRBJ2-2 TRBV28 TGTGCCAGCAGTTTTCCGGGACTAGCGATCGGGGAGCTGTTTTTT CASSFPGLAIGELFF
. . TRBJ2-3 TRBV11-2 TGTGCCAGCAGCTTACAGAATATGGCTGGAGCAGATACGCAGTATTTT CASSLQNMAGADTQYF
TRBD1 . TRBJ1-2 TRBV6-1 TGTGCCAGCAGTGAAGCGCGGGGACAGGGGGCATTCACGGGTGGCTACACCTTC CASSEARGQGAFTGGYTF
. . TRBJ2-1 TRBV29-1 TGCAGCTCTCCGACAGGCTCCTACAATGAGCAGTTCTTC CSSPTGSYNEQFF
. . TRBJ1-1 TRBV10-3 TGTGCCATCCAGGGCGTAGGAACTGAAGCTTTCTTT CAIQGVGTEAFF
. . TRBJ2-2 TRBV11-2 TGTGCCAGCAGCTTAGCCCGGGTTTCAGGACCCACCGGGGAGCTGTTTTTT CASSLARVSGPTGELFF